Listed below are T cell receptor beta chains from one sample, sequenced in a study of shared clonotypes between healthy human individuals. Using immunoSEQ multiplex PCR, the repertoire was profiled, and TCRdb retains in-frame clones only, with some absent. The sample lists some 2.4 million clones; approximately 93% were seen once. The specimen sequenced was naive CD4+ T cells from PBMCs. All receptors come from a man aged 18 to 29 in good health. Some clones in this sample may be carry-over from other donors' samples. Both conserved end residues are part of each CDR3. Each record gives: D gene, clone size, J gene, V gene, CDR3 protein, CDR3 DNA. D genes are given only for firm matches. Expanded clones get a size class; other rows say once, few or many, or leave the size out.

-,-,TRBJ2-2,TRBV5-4,CASSRPGTLNTGELFF,TGTGCCAGCAGCCGGCCGGGGACTCTGAACACCGGGGAGCTGTTTTTT
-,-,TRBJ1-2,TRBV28,CASSSPGGGYGYTF,TGTGCCAGCAGCAGTCCCGGGGGGGGCTATGGCTACACCTTC
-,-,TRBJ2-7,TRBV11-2,CASSLVLDSGYEQYF,TGTGCCAGCAGCTTAGTCCTGGACAGTGGATACGAGCAGTACTTC
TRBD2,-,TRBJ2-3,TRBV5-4,CATRIAGDAADTQYF,TGTGCCACAAGGATCGCGGGAGATGCTGCAGATACGCAGTATTTT
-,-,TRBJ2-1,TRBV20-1,CSAPSGREQFF,TGCAGTGCCCCGTCCGGACGTGAGCAGTTCTTC
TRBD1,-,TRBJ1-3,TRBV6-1,CASRGQGSGNTIYF,TGTGCCAGCAGGGGACAGGGGTCAGGAAACACCATATATTTT
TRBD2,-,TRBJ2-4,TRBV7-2,CASSFSGSGIQYF,TGTGCCAGCAGTTTTAGCGGGAGTGGTATTCAGTACTTC
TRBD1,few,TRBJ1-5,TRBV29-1,CSATGTAFSNQPQHF,TGCAGCGCCACCGGGACAGCTTTTAGCAATCAGCCCCAGCATTTT
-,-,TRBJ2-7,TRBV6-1,CASSESVRVNEQYF,TGTGCCAGCAGTGAATCTGTCAGGGTAAACGAGCAGTACTTC
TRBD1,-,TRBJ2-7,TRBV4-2,CASSQVTGQGYEQYF,TGTGCCAGCAGCCAGGTAACGGGACAGGGTTACGAGCAGTACTTC
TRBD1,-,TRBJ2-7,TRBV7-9,CASSLGTGSYEQYF,TGTGCCAGCAGCTTGGGGACAGGCTCCTACGAGCAGTACTTC
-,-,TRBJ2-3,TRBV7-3,CASSLLPGSTDTQYF,TGTGCCAGCAGCTTACTTCCAGGGAGCACAGATACGCAGTATTTT
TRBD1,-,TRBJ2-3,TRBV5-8,CASSQGQGPADTQYF,TGTGCCAGCAGCCAGGGACAGGGGCCCGCAGATACGCAGTATTTT
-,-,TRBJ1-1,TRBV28,CASSPQGPNTEAFF,TGTGCCAGCAGCCCACAGGGCCCGAACACTGAAGCTTTCTTT
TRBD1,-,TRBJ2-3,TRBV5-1,CASSPGLTGGGTDTQYF,TGCGCCAGCAGCCCCGGGCTGACAGGGGGTGGCACAGATACGCAGTATTTT
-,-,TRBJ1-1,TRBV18,CASSPPQGRNTEAFF,TGTGCCAGCTCACCACCCCAGGGCCGGAACACTGAAGCTTTCTTT
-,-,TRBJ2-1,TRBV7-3,CASSLEGTPYNEQFF,TGTGCCAGCAGCCTTGAGGGGACCCCCTACAATGAGCAGTTCTTC
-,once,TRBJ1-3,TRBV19,CASAGRGGDPSGNTIYF,TGTGCCAGCGCCGGACGAGGTGGGGATCCCTCTGGAAACACCATATATTTT
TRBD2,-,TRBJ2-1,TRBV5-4,CASRPGTSRLGNEQFF,TGTGCCAGCAGGCCCGGGACTAGCAGATTGGGGAATGAGCAGTTCTTC
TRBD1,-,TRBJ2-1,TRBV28,CASSPPGGTYNEQFF,TGTGCCAGCAGCCCCCCAGGGGGCACCTACAATGAGCAGTTCTTC
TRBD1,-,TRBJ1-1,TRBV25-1,CASSSPQGGNTEAFF,TGTGCCAGCAGCTCACCCCAGGGGGGTAACACTGAAGCTTTCTTT
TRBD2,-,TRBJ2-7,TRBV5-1,CASSVLAGVGYEQYF,TGCGCCAGCAGCGTGCTAGCGGGAGTCGGGTACGAGCAGTACTTC
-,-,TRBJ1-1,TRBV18,CASSSPLDLGTEAFF,TGTGCCAGCTCATCCCCCCTTGACCTGGGGACTGAAGCTTTCTTT
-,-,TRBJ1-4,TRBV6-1,CASESGATNEKLFF,TGTGCCAGCGAGAGTGGCGCAACTAATGAAAAACTGTTTTTT